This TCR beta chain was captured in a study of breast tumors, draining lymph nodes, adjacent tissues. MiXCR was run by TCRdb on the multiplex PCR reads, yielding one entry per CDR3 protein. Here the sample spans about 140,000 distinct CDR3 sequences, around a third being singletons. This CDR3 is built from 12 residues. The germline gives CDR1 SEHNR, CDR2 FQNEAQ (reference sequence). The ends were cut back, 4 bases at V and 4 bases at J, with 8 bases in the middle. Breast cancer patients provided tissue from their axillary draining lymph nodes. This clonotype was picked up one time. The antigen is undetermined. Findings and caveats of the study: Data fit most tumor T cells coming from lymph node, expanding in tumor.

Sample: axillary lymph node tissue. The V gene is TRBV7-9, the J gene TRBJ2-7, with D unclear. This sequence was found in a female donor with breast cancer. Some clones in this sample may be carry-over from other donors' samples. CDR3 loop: CASSSPPYEQYV. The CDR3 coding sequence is TGTGCCAGCAGCTCCCCCCCGTACGAGCAGTACGTC.